Listed below are T cell receptor beta chains from one sample, sequenced in a study of T cells and copy number aberrations in small-cell lung cancer. TCRdb's table, derived via immunoSEQ multiplex PCR, lists solely in-frame clones and lacks some. The table includes about 6,600 clones, approximately 76% detected once. The sequenced sample was normal tissue next to the tumor. These receptors were collected from a woman in her 70s with small cell lung cancer. Some clones in this sample may be carry-over from other donors' samples. CDR3s include the opening cysteine and the closing phenylalanine or tryptophan. Each record gives: D gene, V gene, J gene, clone size, CDR3 protein, CDR3 DNA. A D gene is named only where the DNA matches it firmly. Where a row states a size, it is once, few, many or the class of an expanded clone; other rows omit it.

d_gene: .; v_gene: TRBV11-2; j_gene: TRBJ1-2; abundance: .; CDR3aa: CASSSPRVPGYTF; CDR3nt: TGTGCCAGCAGCTCCCCCAGGGTCCCTGGCTACACCTTC
d_gene: .; v_gene: TRBV6-6; j_gene: TRBJ2-7; abundance: .; CDR3aa: CASLLAGVHEQYF; CDR3nt: TGTGCCAGCTTACTAGCAGGGGTCCACGAGCAGTACTTC
d_gene: TRBD1; v_gene: TRBV5-1; j_gene: TRBJ2-1; abundance: .; CDR3aa: CASSLWGQVGVGLGEQFF; CDR3nt: TGCGCCAGCAGCTTGTGGGGACAGGTAGGGGTAGGTCTGGGTGAGCAGTTCTTC
d_gene: .; v_gene: TRBV6-5; j_gene: TRBJ2-2; abundance: .; CDR3aa: CASRLGTGELFF; CDR3nt: TGTGCCAGCAGGTTAGGCACCGGGGAGCTGTTTTTT
d_gene: .; v_gene: TRBV6-1; j_gene: TRBJ1-2; abundance: .; CDR3aa: CASSPGQLNYGYTF; CDR3nt: TGTGCCAGCAGTCCCGGACAGCTGAACTATGGCTACACCTTC
d_gene: .; v_gene: TRBV6-1; j_gene: TRBJ1-4; abundance: .; CDR3aa: CASSEQGEKLFF; CDR3nt: TGTGCCAGCAGTGAACAGGGTGAAAAACTGTTTTTT
d_gene: TRBD2; v_gene: TRBV10-3; j_gene: TRBJ2-2; abundance: .; CDR3aa: CATGLAGGRNTGELFF; CDR3nt: TGTGCCACCGGATTAGCGGGAGGGCGAAACACCGGGGAGCTGTTTTTT
d_gene: TRBD2; v_gene: TRBV30; j_gene: TRBJ2-5; abundance: .; CDR3aa: CAWGEAGEAETQYF; CDR3nt: TGTGCCTGGGGGGAAGCGGGAGAAGCGGAGACCCAGTACTTC
d_gene: .; v_gene: TRBV11-2; j_gene: TRBJ2-7; abundance: .; CDR3aa: CASSPGLSYEQYF; CDR3nt: TGTGCCAGCAGCCCGGGACTTTCCTACGAGCAGTACTTC
d_gene: TRBD1; v_gene: TRBV19; j_gene: TRBJ1-1; abundance: .; CDR3aa: CASSMMGGQGGTEAFF; CDR3nt: TGTGCCAGTAGTATGATGGGGGGACAGGGAGGGACTGAAGCTTTCTTT
d_gene: .; v_gene: TRBV2; j_gene: TRBJ2-1; abundance: .; CDR3aa: CASRTDSINNEQFF; CDR3nt: TGTGCCAGCAGGACGGACAGCATAAACAATGAGCAGTTCTTC
d_gene: TRBD1; v_gene: TRBV4-1; j_gene: TRBJ1-4; abundance: .; CDR3aa: CASSLGGQGEPNEKLFF; CDR3nt: TGCGCCAGCAGCCTAGGGGGACAGGGAGAGCCTAATGAAAAACTGTTTTTT
d_gene: .; v_gene: TRBV27; j_gene: TRBJ1-2; abundance: once; CDR3aa: CASSLSREQGYTF; CDR3nt: TGTGCCAGCAGTTTATCAAGGGAGCAGGGCTACACCTTC
d_gene: TRBD2; v_gene: TRBV29-1; j_gene: TRBJ2-7; abundance: .; CDR3aa: CSVAGLAGSWYEQYF; CDR3nt: TGCAGCGTCGCCGGACTAGCGGGGAGTTGGTACGAGCAGTACTTC
d_gene: .; v_gene: TRBV4-3; j_gene: TRBJ2-1; abundance: few; CDR3aa: CASSQELPSNPYNEQFF; CDR3nt: TGCGCCAGCAGCCAAGAGCTACCCAGCAACCCCTACAATGAGCAGTTCTTC
d_gene: .; v_gene: TRBV5-5; j_gene: TRBJ2-7; abundance: .; CDR3aa: CASSLPGGAHEQYF; CDR3nt: TGTGCCAGCAGCCTGCCTGGAGGGGCCCACGAGCAGTACTTC
d_gene: .; v_gene: TRBV5-4; j_gene: TRBJ1-1; abundance: .; CDR3aa: CASSFDLIGENTEAFF; CDR3nt: TGTGCCAGCAGCTTCGACCTAATTGGGGAGAACACTGAAGCTTTCTTT
d_gene: .; v_gene: TRBV5-1; j_gene: TRBJ1-2; abundance: .; CDR3aa: CASSSDNRYGYTF; CDR3nt: TGCGCCAGCAGCTCTGACAACCGCTATGGCTACACCTTC
d_gene: TRBD2; v_gene: TRBV20-1; j_gene: TRBJ2-1; abundance: .; CDR3aa: CSASTGGEQFF; CDR3nt: TGCAGTGCTAGTACCGGGGGGGAGCAGTTCTTC
d_gene: TRBD2; v_gene: TRBV7-9; j_gene: TRBJ2-3; abundance: .; CDR3aa: CASSLLAGGGDTQYF; CDR3nt: TGTGCCAGCAGCCTACTAGCGGGAGGCGGGGATACGCAGTATTTT
d_gene: TRBD2; v_gene: TRBV2; j_gene: TRBJ2-3; abundance: .; CDR3aa: CASSWGLAGAPDTQYF; CDR3nt: TGTGCCAGCAGTTGGGGACTAGCGGGAGCTCCAGATACGCAGTATTTT
d_gene: TRBD2; v_gene: TRBV28; j_gene: TRBJ2-1; abundance: medium-sized; CDR3aa: CASSLPPGLAEGLSYNEQFF; CDR3nt: TGTGCCAGCAGTTTGCCGCCGGGACTAGCTGAGGGTCTCTCCTACAATGAGCAGTTCTTC
d_gene: TRBD1; v_gene: TRBV10-3; j_gene: TRBJ2-5; abundance: .; CDR3aa: CAINAQTGGWVGPEETQYF; CDR3nt: TGTGCCATCAACGCCCAAACAGGGGGCTGGGTCGGCCCTGAAGAGACCCAGTACTTC
d_gene: .; v_gene: TRBV9; j_gene: TRBJ2-1; abundance: .; CDR3aa: CASSKTWLREQFF; CDR3nt: TGTGCCAGCAGCAAAACTTGGTTACGGGAGCAGTTCTTC
d_gene: .; v_gene: TRBV7-6; j_gene: TRBJ2-1; abundance: .; CDR3aa: CASSFSGSYNEQFF; CDR3nt: TGTGCCAGCAGCTTTTCGGGCTCCTACAATGAGCAGTTCTTC
d_gene: .; v_gene: TRBV19; j_gene: TRBJ2-6; abundance: .; CDR3aa: CASSRAGHQAGANVLTF; CDR3nt: TGTGCCAGTAGTAGGGCAGGGCACCAGGCTGGGGCCAACGTCCTGACTTTC
d_gene: TRBD1; v_gene: TRBV14; j_gene: TRBJ1-1; abundance: .; CDR3aa: CASSQATGGSNTEAFF; CDR3nt: TGTGCCAGCAGCCAGGCAACAGGGGGCTCGAACACTGAAGCTTTCTTT
d_gene: .; v_gene: TRBV2; j_gene: TRBJ2-7; abundance: .; CDR3aa: CASSGKVSSYEQYF; CDR3nt: TGTGCCAGCAGTGGCAAGGTTAGTTCCTACGAGCAGTACTTC
d_gene: .; v_gene: TRBV5-5; j_gene: TRBJ2-5; abundance: .; CDR3aa: CASSPAGARETQYF; CDR3nt: TGTGCCAGCAGCCCGGCGGGGGCTCGTGAGACCCAGTACTTC
d_gene: TRBD1; v_gene: TRBV2; j_gene: TRBJ2-3; abundance: .; CDR3aa: CASSRTGGADTQYF; CDR3nt: TGTGCCAGCAGTCGGACAGGGGGTGCAGATACGCAGTATTTT
d_gene: .; v_gene: TRBV5-1; j_gene: TRBJ1-2; abundance: .; CDR3aa: CASSPGNSPSLSNYGYTF; CDR3nt: TGCGCCAGCAGCCCCGGGAACTCCCCGTCCCTTTCTAACTATGGCTACACCTTC
d_gene: TRBD1; v_gene: TRBV5-4; j_gene: TRBJ2-1; abundance: .; CDR3aa: CASSSGTGVYNEQFF; CDR3nt: TGTGCCAGCAGCTCCGGGACAGGGGTTTACAATGAGCAGTTCTTC
d_gene: .; v_gene: TRBV4-2; j_gene: TRBJ2-1; abundance: few; CDR3aa: CASSQDGYHEQFF; CDR3nt: TGTGCCAGCAGCCAAGACGGGTACCATGAGCAGTTCTTC
d_gene: .; v_gene: TRBV30; j_gene: TRBJ2-3; abundance: few; CDR3aa: CAWSAGRDRSTDTQYF; CDR3nt: TGTGCCTGGAGTGCGGGCCGTGACAGAAGCACAGATACGCAGTATTTT
d_gene: TRBD2; v_gene: TRBV28; j_gene: TRBJ2-4; abundance: .; CDR3aa: CASSLGVAGLAGGVAKNIQYF; CDR3nt: TGTGCCAGCAGTCTGGGGGTCGCTGGACTAGCGGGAGGGGTAGCCAAAAACATTCAGTACTTC
d_gene: TRBD1; v_gene: TRBV20-1; j_gene: TRBJ2-7; abundance: .; CDR3aa: CSADRGYEQYF; CDR3nt: TGCAGTGCCGACAGGGGATACGAGCAGTACTTC
d_gene: .; v_gene: TRBV2; j_gene: TRBJ2-5; abundance: .; CDR3aa: CASSEGGGGLETQYF; CDR3nt: TGTGCCAGCAGTGAAGGCGGTGGGGGGTTGGAGACCCAGTACTTC
d_gene: .; v_gene: TRBV5-1; j_gene: TRBJ2-3; abundance: .; CDR3aa: CASSLAGNTDTQYF; CDR3nt: TGCGCCAGCAGCTTGGCCGGGAACACAGATACGCAGTATTTT
d_gene: .; v_gene: TRBV7-8; j_gene: TRBJ2-1; abundance: .; CDR3aa: CASSLNDNEQFF; CDR3nt: TGTGCCAGCAGCTTAAACGACAATGAGCAGTTCTTC
d_gene: TRBD1; v_gene: TRBV11-3; j_gene: TRBJ1-1; abundance: .; CDR3aa: CASSFPPKGANTEAFF; CDR3nt: TGTGCCAGCAGCTTCCCCCCGAAGGGGGCGAACACTGAAGCTTTCTTT
d_gene: .; v_gene: TRBV6-5; j_gene: TRBJ2-7; abundance: large; CDR3aa: CASSRERWDYEQYF; CDR3nt: TGTGCCAGCAGCCGGGAGCGCTGGGACTACGAGCAGTACTTC
d_gene: TRBD1; v_gene: TRBV4-1; j_gene: TRBJ1-1; abundance: once; CDR3aa: CASSQDDRVVTEAFF; CDR3nt: TGCGCCAGCAGCCAAGATGACAGGGTGGTCACTGAAGCTTTCTTT
d_gene: .; v_gene: TRBV10-3; j_gene: TRBJ1-2; abundance: .; CDR3aa: CAISESAGGGGYTF; CDR3nt: TGTGCCATCAGTGAGTCGGCTGGGGGAGGTGGCTACACCTTC
d_gene: .; v_gene: TRBV11-1; j_gene: TRBJ2-7; abundance: medium-sized; CDR3aa: CASSASHEQYF; CDR3nt: TGTGCCAGCAGCGCCAGCCACGAGCAGTACTTC
d_gene: .; v_gene: TRBV5-1; j_gene: TRBJ2-7; abundance: few; CDR3aa: CASSPGELTEQYF; CDR3nt: TGCGCCAGCAGCCCCGGGGAACTTACCGAGCAGTACTTC
d_gene: .; v_gene: TRBV10-3; j_gene: TRBJ1-1; abundance: medium-sized; CDR3aa: CAISERGTPGEEAFF; CDR3nt: TGTGCCATCAGTGAGAGGGGGACCCCAGGGGAGGAAGCTTTCTTT
d_gene: .; v_gene: TRBV4-1; j_gene: TRBJ1-5; abundance: .; CDR3aa: CASSQGLGAVQPQHF; CDR3nt: TGCGCCAGCAGCCAAGGGCTAGGGGCAGTTCAGCCCCAGCATTTT